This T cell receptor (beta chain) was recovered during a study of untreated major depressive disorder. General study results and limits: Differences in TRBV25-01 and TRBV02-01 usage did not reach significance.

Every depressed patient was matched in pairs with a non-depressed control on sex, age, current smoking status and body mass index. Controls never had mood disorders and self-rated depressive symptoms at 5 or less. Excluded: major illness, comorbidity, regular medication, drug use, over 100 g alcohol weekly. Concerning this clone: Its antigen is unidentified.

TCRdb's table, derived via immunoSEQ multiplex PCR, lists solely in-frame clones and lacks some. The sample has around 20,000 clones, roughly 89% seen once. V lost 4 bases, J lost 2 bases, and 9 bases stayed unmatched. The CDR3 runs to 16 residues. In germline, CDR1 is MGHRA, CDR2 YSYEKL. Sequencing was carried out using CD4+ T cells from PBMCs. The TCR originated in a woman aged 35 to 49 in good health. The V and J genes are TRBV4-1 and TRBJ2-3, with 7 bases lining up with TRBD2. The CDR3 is CASSPVRLAPTDTQYF. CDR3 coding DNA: TGCGCCAGCAGCCCCGTCCGACTAGCCCCCACAGATACGCAGTATTTT.